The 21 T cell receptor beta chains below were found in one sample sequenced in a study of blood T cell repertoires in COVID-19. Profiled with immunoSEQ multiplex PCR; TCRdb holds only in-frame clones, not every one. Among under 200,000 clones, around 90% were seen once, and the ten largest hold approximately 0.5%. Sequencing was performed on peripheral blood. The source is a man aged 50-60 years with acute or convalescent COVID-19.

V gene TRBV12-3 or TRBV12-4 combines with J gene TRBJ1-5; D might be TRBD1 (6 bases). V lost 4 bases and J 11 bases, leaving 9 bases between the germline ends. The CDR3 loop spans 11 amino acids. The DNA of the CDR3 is TGTGCCAGCAGTTCAGGGGAAGCCCAGCATTTT. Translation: CASSSGEAQHF.

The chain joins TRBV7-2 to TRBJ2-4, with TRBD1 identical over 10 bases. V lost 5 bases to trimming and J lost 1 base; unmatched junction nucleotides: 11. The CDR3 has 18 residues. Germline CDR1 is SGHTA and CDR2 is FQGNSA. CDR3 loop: CASSLNRDRGLAKNIQYF. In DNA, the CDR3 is TGTGCCAGCAGCCTAAACCGGGACAGGGGTTTGGCCAAAAACATTCAGTACTTC.

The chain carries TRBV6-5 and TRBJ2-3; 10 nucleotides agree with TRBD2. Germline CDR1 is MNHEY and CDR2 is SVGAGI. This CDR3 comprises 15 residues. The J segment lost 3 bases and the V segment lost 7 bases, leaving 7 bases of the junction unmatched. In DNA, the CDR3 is TGTGCCAGCAAACCGGGACTAGCGTTTACAGATACGCAGTATTTT. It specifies CASKPGLAFTDTQYF.

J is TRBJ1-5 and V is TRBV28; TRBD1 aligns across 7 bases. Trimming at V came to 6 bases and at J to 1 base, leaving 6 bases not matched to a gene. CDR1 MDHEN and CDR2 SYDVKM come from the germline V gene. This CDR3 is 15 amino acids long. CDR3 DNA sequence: TGTGCCAGCAGGCCAGCAGGGGGAAGCAATCAGCCCCAGCATTTT. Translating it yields CASRPAGGSNQPQHF. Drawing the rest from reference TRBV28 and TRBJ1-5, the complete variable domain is DVKVTQSSRYLVKRTGEKVFLECVQDMDHENMFWYRQDPGLGLRLIYFSYDVKMKEKGDIPEGYSVSREKKERFSLILESASTNQTSMYLCASRPAGGSNQPQHFGDGTRLSIL.

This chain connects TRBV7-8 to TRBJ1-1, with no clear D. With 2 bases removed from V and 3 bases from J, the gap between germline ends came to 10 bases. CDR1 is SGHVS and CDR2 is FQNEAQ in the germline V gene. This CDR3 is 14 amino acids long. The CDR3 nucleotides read TGTGCCAGCAGCTTAAGACAACCGTACACTGAAGCTTTCTTT. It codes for CASSLRQPYTEAFF.

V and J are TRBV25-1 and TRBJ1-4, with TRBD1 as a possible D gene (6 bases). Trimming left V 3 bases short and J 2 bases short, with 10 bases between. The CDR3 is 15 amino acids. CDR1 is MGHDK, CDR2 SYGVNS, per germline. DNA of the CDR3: TGTGCCAGCAGTGACCCCAGGGGTACTAATGAAAAACTGTTTTTT. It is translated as CASSDPRGTNEKLFF.

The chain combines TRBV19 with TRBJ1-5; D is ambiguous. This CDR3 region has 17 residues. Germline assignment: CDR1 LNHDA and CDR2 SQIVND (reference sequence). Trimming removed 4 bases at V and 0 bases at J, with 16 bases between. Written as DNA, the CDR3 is TGTGCCAGTAGTAGGGCGTATTCGAGTTATAGCAATCAGCCCCAGCATTTT. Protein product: CASSRAYSSYSNQPQHF.

CDR3 amino acids: CASSERGKRSGELFF. The CDR3, as DNA: TGCGCCAGCAGCGAAAGGGGGAAAAGGAGCGGGGAGCTGTTTTTT. This chain links TRBV5-1 with TRBJ2-2, with D perhaps TRBD1 (6 bases). CDR1 SGHRS and CDR2 YFSETQ come from the germline V gene. Trimming cost V 4 bases and J 7 bases, with 17 bases left between them. The CDR3 has 15 amino acids.

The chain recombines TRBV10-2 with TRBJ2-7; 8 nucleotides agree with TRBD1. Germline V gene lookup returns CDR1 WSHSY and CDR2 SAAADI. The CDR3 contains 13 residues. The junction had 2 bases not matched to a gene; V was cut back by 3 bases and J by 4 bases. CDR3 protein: CASSEQGEYEQYF. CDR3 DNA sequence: TGCGCCAGCAGTGAACAGGGGGAGTACGAGCAGTACTTC.

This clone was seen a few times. The CDR3 DNA reads TGTGCCACCAGCAGAGACCCGCTTGTGAGGGAGGACGAAAAACTGTTTTTT. It yields the protein CATSRDPLVREDEKLFF. The chain uses TRBV15 and TRBJ1-4; D unclear. The germline V gene has CDR1 LNHNV and CDR2 YYDKDF (reference sequence). The CDR3 length is 17 residues. V was pared by 0 bases and J by 8 bases, with 19 bases between.

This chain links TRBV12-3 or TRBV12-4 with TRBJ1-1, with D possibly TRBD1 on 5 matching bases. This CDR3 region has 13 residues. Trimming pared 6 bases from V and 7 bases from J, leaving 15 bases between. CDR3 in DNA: TGTGCCAGCAGCCCATTTCAGGGACTTGAAGCTTTCTTT. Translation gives CASSPFQGLEAFF.

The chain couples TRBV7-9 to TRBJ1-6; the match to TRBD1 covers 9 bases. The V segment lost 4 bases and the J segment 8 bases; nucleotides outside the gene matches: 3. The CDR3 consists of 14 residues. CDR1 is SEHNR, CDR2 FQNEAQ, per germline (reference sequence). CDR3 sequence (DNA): TGTGCCAGCAGCTCTGGACAGGGGTATTCACCCCTCCACTTT. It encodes CASSSGQGYSPLHF.

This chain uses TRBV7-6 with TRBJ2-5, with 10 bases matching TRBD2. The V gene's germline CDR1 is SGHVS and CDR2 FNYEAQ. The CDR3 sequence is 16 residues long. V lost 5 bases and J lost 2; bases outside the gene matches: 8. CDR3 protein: CASSQRASGRQETQYF. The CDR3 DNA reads TGTGCCAGCAGCCAAAGGGCTAGCGGGAGACAAGAGACCCAGTACTTC.

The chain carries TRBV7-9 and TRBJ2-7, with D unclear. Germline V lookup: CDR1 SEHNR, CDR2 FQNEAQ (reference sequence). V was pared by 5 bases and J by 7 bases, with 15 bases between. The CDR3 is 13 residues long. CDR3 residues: CASSKTPDGEQYV. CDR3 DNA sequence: TGTGCCAGCAGCAAAACACCCGACGGGGAGCAGTACGTC.

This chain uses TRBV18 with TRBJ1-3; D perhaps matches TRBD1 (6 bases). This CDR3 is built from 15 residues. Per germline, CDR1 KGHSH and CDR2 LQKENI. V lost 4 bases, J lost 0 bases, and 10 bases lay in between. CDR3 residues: CASSLQGVSGNTIYF. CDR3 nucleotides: TGTGCCAGCTCACTACAGGGCGTCTCTGGAAACACCATATATTTT.

The CDR3 loop reads CASSTQTGAGELFF. As DNA, the CDR3 is TGTGCCAGCAGCACCCAGACAGGGGCCGGGGAGCTGTTTTTT. The chain recombines TRBV7-2 with TRBJ2-2; 8 bases align to TRBD1. With 5 bases clipped from V and 6 bases from J, the junction kept 5 bases outside the gene matches. Germline V gene lookup returns CDR1 SGHTA and CDR2 FQGNSA. This CDR3 spans 14 amino acids.

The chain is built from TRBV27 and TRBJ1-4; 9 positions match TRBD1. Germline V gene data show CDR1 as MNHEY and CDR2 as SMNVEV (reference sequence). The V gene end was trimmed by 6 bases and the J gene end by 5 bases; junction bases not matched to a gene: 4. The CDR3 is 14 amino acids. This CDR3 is CASSAGTGNEKLFF. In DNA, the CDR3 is TGTGCCAGCAGCGCCGGGACAGGGAATGAAAAACTGTTTTTT.

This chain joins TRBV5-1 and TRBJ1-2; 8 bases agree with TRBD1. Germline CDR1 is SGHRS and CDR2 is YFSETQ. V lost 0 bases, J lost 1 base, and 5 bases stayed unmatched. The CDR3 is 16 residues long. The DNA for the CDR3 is TGCGCCAGCAGCTTGGGGGACAGGATTGTTAACTATGGCTACACCTTC. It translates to CASSLGDRIVNYGYTF.

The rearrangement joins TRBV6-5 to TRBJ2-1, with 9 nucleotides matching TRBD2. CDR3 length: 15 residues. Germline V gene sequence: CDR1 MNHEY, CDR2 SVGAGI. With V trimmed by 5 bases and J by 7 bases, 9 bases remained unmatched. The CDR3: CASSPIRGGVNEQFF. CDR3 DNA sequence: TGTGCCAGCAGTCCAATCCGCGGGGGGGTGAATGAGCAGTTCTTC.

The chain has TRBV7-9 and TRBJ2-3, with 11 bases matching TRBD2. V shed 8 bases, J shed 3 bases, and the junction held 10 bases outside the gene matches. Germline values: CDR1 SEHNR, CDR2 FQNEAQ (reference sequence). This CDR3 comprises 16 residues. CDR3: CASSQTSGITTDTQYF. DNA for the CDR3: TGTGCCAGCTCCCAGACTAGCGGGATTACTACAGATACGCAGTATTTT. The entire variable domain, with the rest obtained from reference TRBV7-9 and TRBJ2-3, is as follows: DTGVSQNPRHKITKRGQNVTFRCDPISEHNRLYWYRQTLGQGPEFLTYFQNEAQLEKSRLLSDRFSAERPKGSFSTLEIQRTEQGDSAMYLCASSQTSGITTDTQYFGPGTRLTVL.

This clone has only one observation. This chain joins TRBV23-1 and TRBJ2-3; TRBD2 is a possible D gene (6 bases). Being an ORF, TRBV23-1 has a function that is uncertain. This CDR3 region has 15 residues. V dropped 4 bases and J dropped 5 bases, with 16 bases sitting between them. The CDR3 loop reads CASSPPGLSGDTQYF. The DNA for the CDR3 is TGCGCCAGCAGTCCTCCGGGACTTTCAGGAGATACGCAGTATTTT.